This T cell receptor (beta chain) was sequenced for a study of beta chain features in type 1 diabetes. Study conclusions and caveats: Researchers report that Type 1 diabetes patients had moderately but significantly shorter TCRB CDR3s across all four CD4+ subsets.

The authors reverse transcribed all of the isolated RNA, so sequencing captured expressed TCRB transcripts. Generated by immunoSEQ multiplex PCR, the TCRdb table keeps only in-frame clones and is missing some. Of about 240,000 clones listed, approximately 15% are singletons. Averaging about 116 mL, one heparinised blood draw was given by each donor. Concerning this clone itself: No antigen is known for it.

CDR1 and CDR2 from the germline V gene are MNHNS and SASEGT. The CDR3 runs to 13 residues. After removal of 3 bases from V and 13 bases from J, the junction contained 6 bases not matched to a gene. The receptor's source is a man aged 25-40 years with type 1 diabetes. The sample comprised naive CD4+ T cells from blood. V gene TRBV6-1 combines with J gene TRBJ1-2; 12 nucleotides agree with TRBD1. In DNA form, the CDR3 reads TGTGCCAGCAGTGATGGGGACAGGGGGCTCGTCACCTTC. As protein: CASSDGDRGLVTF.